One sample yielded the 10 T cell receptor beta chains listed below, sequenced in a study of T cells expressing NK-cell markers (TCRdb year 2020). The library was obtained by 5' RACE. The data were produced on an Illumina HiSeq 2000. Each entry corresponds to one CDR3 protein sequence from reads that TCRdb reprocessed, and DNA is not given. For this sample, the table gives 400,000 to 450,000 distinct CDR3 sequences. The ten most abundant clones make up 6% to 8% of the sample. Sequencing used blood T cells: a sorted CD56 or NKG2C T cell subset, CD4+ or CD8+ T cells, or bulk PBMC T cells (not recorded which). These receptors came from a woman between 18 and 70 years old in good health.

The gene calls are TRBV20-1 and TRBJ2-3; TCRdb returns TRBD1, unconfirmable since there is no DNA. CDR3 length: 16 residues. CDR1 DFQATT and CDR2 SNEGSKA come from the germline V gene (reference sequence). CDR3 residues: CSARVSRYQGTDTQYF.

The chain carries TRBV5-1 and TRBJ1-5; lacking DNA, the TRBD1 call made by TCRdb goes unchecked. The CDR3 runs 14 residues. Looked up from germline, CDR1 is SGHRS and CDR2 is YFSETQ. CDR3: CASSVDSSNQPQHF. The full variable domain, rest sourced from reference TRBV5-1 and TRBJ1-5, is KAGVTQTPRYLIKTRGQQVTLSCSPISGHRSVSWYQQTPGQGLQFLFEYFSETQRNKGNFPGRFSGRQFSNSRSEMNVSTLELGDSALYLCASSVDSSNQPQHFGDGTRLSIL.

The chain couples TRBV12-3 or TRBV12-4 to TRBJ2-3; TCRdb reports TRBD1, a call that lacks DNA to check it against. This CDR3 has 14 residues. The CDR3 reads CASSFLGGRDTQYF.

V gene TRBV23-1 combines with J gene TRBJ1-5. TRBV23-1 is given ORF status, its function remaining uncertain. The CDR3 is made up of 15 amino acids. This chain's CDR3 is CASSQPRGGDQPQHF.

This chain joins TRBV24-1 and TRBJ2-1. Germline V gene lookup returns CDR1 KGHDR and CDR2 SFDVKD. CDR3 size: 13 residues. CDR3 region: CATSDLDYNEQFF.

V usage is TRBV20-1 and J usage is TRBJ1-4; the TRBD1 assignment by TCRdb is unverifiable without DNA. The CDR3 totals 13 residues. Germline V gene lookup returns CDR1 DFQATT and CDR2 SNEGSKA (reference sequence). CDR3 sequence: CSARDPRVVKLFF.

The V call is TRBV12-3 or TRBV12-4, the J call TRBJ2-3; TCRdb selects TRBD1, and the lack of DNA leaves this call unchecked. The CDR3 is made up of 15 amino acids. This chain's CDR3 is CASSRAGGIADTQYF.

The chain carries TRBV24-1 and TRBJ2-1; with no DNA, the TCRdb D assignment of TRBD1 cannot be verified. Per the germline V gene, CDR1 is KGHDR and CDR2 is SFDVKD. This CDR3 contains 17 residues. This CDR3 is CATSDHSPTGVDNEQFF.

This chain uses TRBV20-1 with TRBJ2-4; TCRdb's assignment of TRBD1 cannot be checked, as there is no DNA. The CDR3 is made up of 16 amino acids. In germline, CDR1 is DFQATT, CDR2 SNEGSKA (reference sequence). This CDR3 reads CSAPEGRPGGFGIQYF.

The rearrangement joins TRBV12-3 or TRBV12-4 to TRBJ2-2; TCRdb's D call, TRBD1, is unchecked because there is no DNA. CDR3 length: 16 amino acids. The CDR3 sequence is CASSWRGTVNTGELFF.